The 25 T cell receptor beta chains reported below all come from one sample, sequenced in a study of T cells in Graves' hyperthyroidism and ophthalmopathy. RNA transcripts served as the template for amplifying TCR beta CDR3 regions. First-round RT-PCR of the TCR CDR3 relied on the HTBI primer set. Using its own MiXCR run on the multiplex PCR reads, TCRdb lists one record per CDR3 protein. Here the sample spans approximately 510,000 distinct CDR3 sequences, around 21% being singletons. Sequencing was done on a sample of blood. Receptors were obtained from a man aged 18 to 29 with Graves' hyperthyroidism.

This clonotype has ten or more counts. V usage is TRBV12-5 and J usage is TRBJ2-7; D is possibly TRBD2 (7 bases). The CDR3 has 14 amino acids. Germline lookup yields CDR1 LGHNT and CDR2 FRNRAP. V lost 2 bases, J lost 1 base, and 9 bases lay in between. The CDR3 reads CASGLRGGSYEQYF. The DNA of the CDR3 is TGTGCTAGTGGTTTGAGGGGGGGGTCCTACGAGCAGTACTTC.

Here the CDR3 reads CASSLTMGESKGYEQYF. The DNA for the CDR3 is TGTGCCAGCAGTTTAACGATGGGGGAGAGCAAAGGCTACGAGCAGTACTTC. This chain uses TRBV6-5 with TRBJ2-7, with D perhaps TRBD1 or TRBD2 (5 bases each). CDR3 size: 17 residues. Between the trimmed V and J ends, which lost 4 bases and 3 bases, there was a span of 22 bases. Germline assignment: CDR1 MNHEY and CDR2 SVGAGI.

This clonotype has a handful of counts. The rearrangement uses TRBV4-1 and TRBJ1-5; 9 bases fit TRBD1. The CDR3 spans 17 residues. Germline V gene sequence: CDR1 MGHRA, CDR2 YSYEKL. V lost 0 bases to trimming and J lost 3 bases; unmatched junction nucleotides: 6. CDR3 nucleotide sequence: TGCGCCAGCAGCCAAGACCCCGGGACAGGGTACAATCAGCCCCAGCATTTT. It codes for CASSQDPGTGYNQPQHF.

This clonotype was picked up many times. This chain joins TRBV20-1 and TRBJ2-5; TRBD2 matches 12 bases. Germline V lookup: CDR1 DFQATT, CDR2 SNEGSKA (reference sequence). The CDR3 length is 15 residues. Trimming cost V 5 bases and J 5 bases; bases outside gene matches: 9. This CDR3 reads CSAPSGGATDETQYF. For the CDR3, the DNA is TGCAGTGCTCCTAGCGGGGGGGCCACGGATGAGACCCAGTACTTC.

This clonotype has a handful of counts. The chain has TRBV4-2 and TRBJ1-2, with D tentatively TRBD1 (5 bases). Germline V gives CDR1 LGHNA, CDR2 YNFKEQ. V was pared by 5 bases and J by 7 bases, with 20 bases between. There are 15 residues in the CDR3. CDR3 nucleotides: TGTGCCAGCAGCTTCGAGGGGCAGGCAAGAGGTGGCTACACCTTC. Protein: CASSFEGQARGGYTF.

V and J are TRBV6-2 or TRBV6-3 and TRBJ2-2; 7 bases line up with TRBD2. The V and J ends lost 0 bases and 3 bases, in that order; junction bases with no gene match: 4. The CDR3 runs to 16 residues. Per germline, CDR1 MNHEY and CDR2 SVGEGT. This CDR3 is CASSYSGRIYTGELFF. CDR3 nucleotides: TGTGCCAGCAGTTACTCCGGGAGGATTTACACCGGGGAGCTGTTTTTT.

This chain connects TRBV6-1 to TRBJ2-7; tentatively, D is TRBD1 (6 bases). CDR1 is MNHNS and CDR2 is SASEGT in the germline V gene. V gave up 5 bases and J gave up 3 bases, with 20 bases separating them. The CDR3 totals 16 residues. The CDR3 coding sequence is TGTGCCAGCAGTCCCCGTGGGGCGGGCAGGGGCTACGAGCAGTACTTC. Protein: CASSPRGAGRGYEQYF.

A remark on this clonotype: One end of the junction fails to match germline, which may point to a read error. This sequence joins TRBV20-1 and TRBJ2-7; D is unresolved. The germline V gene encodes CDR1 DFQATT and CDR2 SNEGSKA (reference sequence). CDR3 size: 14 residues. In nucleotides, the CDR3 is TGCAGTGCTAGTTTTTTGGTAGGAGCCTACGATCAGTACTTC. Its protein is CSASFLVGAYDQYF.

The CDR3 region has the DNA TGTGCCAGCAGCCAAGATCTCTCGGTGAACACTGAAGCTTTCTTT. This sequence encodes CASSQDLSVNTEAFF. This chain uses TRBV3-1 with TRBJ1-1, with no clear D. Trimming stripped 0 bases from V and 0 bases from J, with 8 bases between. This CDR3 contains 15 residues. CDR1 LGHDT and CDR2 YNNKEL come from the germline V gene (reference sequence).

The chain combines TRBV7-6 with TRBJ1-1; D gene uncertain. The V end was cut by 1 base, the J end by 11 bases, with 8 bases between. This CDR3 spans 11 amino acids. The V gene's germline CDR1 is SGHVS and CDR2 FNYEAQ. CDR3 amino acids: CASSLGDTAFF. The CDR3 DNA is TGTGCCAGCAGCTTAGGTGACACTGCTTTCTTT.

On this clonotype: It is likely a read error, because the conserved phenylalanine at the end of the CDR3 is missing. The V and J genes are TRBV28 and TRBJ2-2; D unresolved. The V end was cut by 2 bases, the J end by 1 base, with 2 bases between. This CDR3 is 13 amino acids long. Germline assignment: CDR1 MDHEN and CDR2 SYDVKM. CDR3 sequence: CASSLRNTGELFL. The DNA of the CDR3 is TGTGCCAGCAGTTTACGGAACACCGGGGAGCTGTTTTTG.

The sample holds many counts of this clonotype. V is TRBV20-1 and J is TRBJ1-1, with TRBD1 as a possible D gene (5 bases). Germline loops: CDR1 DFQATT, CDR2 SNEGSKA (reference sequence). V was clipped by 6 bases and J by 4 bases, with 15 bases between them. The CDR3 spans 13 residues. The CDR3 region is CSAGTGRATEAFF. The CDR3, as DNA: TGCAGTGCCGGCACGGGCAGGGCCACTGAAGCTTTCTTT.

This clonotype was detected a few times. This chain uses TRBV13 with TRBJ1-1; TRBD1 matches 8 bases. The J segment lost 4 bases and the V segment lost 1 base, leaving 11 bases of the junction unmatched. Germline CDR1 is PRHDT and CDR2 is FYEKMQ (reference sequence). The CDR3 totals 17 residues. The CDR3 DNA follows: TGTGCCAGCAGCTTAGTCGGCAGGGGGCTCTACGGCACTGAAGCTTTCTTT. Translation gives CASSLVGRGLYGTEAFF.

This clonotype has only a few counts. The chain combines TRBV7-9 with TRBJ1-2; the D is unclear. The germline V gene has CDR1 SEHNR and CDR2 FQNEAQ (reference sequence). Trimming pared 0 bases from V and 2 bases from J, leaving 10 bases between. The CDR3 runs to 15 residues. The CDR3 sequence is CASSLAGFVNYGYTF. The DNA for the CDR3 is TGTGCCAGCAGCTTAGCAGGATTCGTAAACTATGGCTACACCTTC.

This chain links TRBV6-1 with TRBJ2-7; TRBD1 aligns across 10 bases. V dropped 5 bases and J dropped 4; count of bases not matched to a gene: 14. The CDR3 extends over 17 amino acids. Germline CDR1 and CDR2: MNHNS and SASEGT. The CDR3 here is CASSLHVEGQGIYEQYF. As DNA, the CDR3 is TGTGCCAGCAGTCTCCACGTAGAGGGACAGGGGATTTACGAGCAGTACTTC.

This clonotype was seen many times. At one end, the junction sequence differs from germline, possibly due to a read error. J is TRBJ2-7 and V is TRBV7-8; D could derive from TRBD1 or TRBD2 (5 bases each). The CDR3 has 15 residues. The germline CDR1 and CDR2 sequences are SGHVS and FQNEAQ. CDR3 DNA: TGTGCCAGCAGCTTATCCCCGGGACCGCCCGCCGCTTTAGACTTC. Amino acids: CASSLSPGPPAALDF.

Details on this clonotype: At one boundary the junction diverges from the germline segment, which might be a read error. The chain is built from TRBV27 and TRBJ2-4; 8 nucleotides match TRBD1. The length of the CDR3 is 14 residues. CDR1 is MNHEY and CDR2 is SMNVEV in the germline V gene (reference sequence). In nucleotides, the CDR3 is TGTGCCAGCAAGGACAGGGTTGACAAAAACATTAAGTACTTC. It yields the protein CASKDRVDKNIKYF.

This clonotype was counted between two and nine times. CDR3 protein: CSAPAGARGYTF. In DNA, the CDR3 is TGCAGCGCCCCCGCAGGGGCGCGCGGCTACACCTTC. The genes are TRBV29-1 and TRBJ1-2, with a possible D match to TRBD1 (6 bases). Trimming cost V 7 bases and J 8 bases, with 17 bases left between them. Germline lookup yields CDR1 SQVTM and CDR2 ANQGSEA. CDR3 length: 12 amino acids.

This clonotype appeared many times. The chain joins TRBV2 to TRBJ1-2; D is uncertain. Looked up from germline, CDR1 is SNHLY and CDR2 is FYNNEI. The length of the CDR3 is 13 residues. V lost 4 bases and J lost 5, with 11 bases in between. CDR3 protein: CASSGDGLYGYTF. For the CDR3, the DNA is TGTGCCAGCAGTGGCGACGGATTATATGGCTACACCTTC.

The J gene is TRBJ2-7, the V gene TRBV6-5, with 10 bases fitting TRBD2. The CDR3 covers 15 residues. Germline V gene sequence: CDR1 MNHEY, CDR2 SVGAGI. Unmatched junction bases numbered 5, after V lost 0 bases and J lost 6 bases. This CDR3 reads CASSYSPGLATEQYF. The CDR3 coding sequence is TGTGCCAGCAGTTACTCCCCGGGACTAGCGACCGAGCAGTACTTC.

The genes are TRBV15 and TRBJ2-2, with 8 nucleotides matching TRBD1. This CDR3 spans 15 amino acids. Looked up from germline, CDR1 is LNHNV and CDR2 is YYDKDF (reference sequence). The trim removed 3 bases at V and 4 bases at J, leaving 4 bases unmatched. The CDR3 sequence: CATSRGQEVTGELFF. The DNA for the CDR3 is TGTGCCACCAGCAGGGGACAGGAAGTCACCGGGGAGCTGTTTTTT.

This clonotype was recorded a few times. The junction differs from germline at one of its ends, possibly a read error. The chain recombines TRBV6-1 with TRBJ2-5; D is undetermined. CDR3 length: 13 residues. The germline V gene encodes CDR1 MNHNS and CDR2 SASEGT. CDR3 coding DNA: TGTGCCAGCAGTGACCAATACCAAGAGGCCCAGTACTTC. Its translation is CASSDQYQEAQYF.

V gene TRBV6-2 or TRBV6-3 combines with J gene TRBJ1-5; D gene ambiguous. CDR1 MNHEY and CDR2 SVGEGT come from the germline V gene. Trimming cost V 2 bases and J 7 bases, with 12 bases left between them. This CDR3 is built from 14 residues. CDR3 DNA: TGTGCCAGCAGTTACCCTGACCGAGGGCAGCCCCAGCATTTT. Translating gives CASSYPDRGQPQHF.

This clonotype was picked up many times. DNA for the CDR3: TGTGCCAGCAGTGCAGGCAGGGGGTGGACTGAAGCTTTCTTT. Amino acid sequence: CASSAGRGWTEAFF. This rearrangement joins TRBV2 to TRBJ1-1; TRBD1 matches at 7 bases. The length of the CDR3 is 14 residues. The germline V gene encodes CDR1 SNHLY and CDR2 FYNNEI. Germline trimming cut 4 bases from V and 5 bases from J; bases unmatched to any gene: 7.

This clonotype showed up many times. This chain joins TRBV11-3 and TRBJ2-5, with D perhaps TRBD1 or TRBD2 (7 bases each). The V end lost 8 bases, the J end lost 5 bases, and 9 bases lay between the germline ends. In germline, CDR1 is SGHNT, CDR2 YENEEA. This CDR3 contains 11 residues. This CDR3 is CASQGGETQYF. Here the CDR3 DNA reads TGTGCCAGCCAGGGGGGGGAGACCCAGTACTTC.